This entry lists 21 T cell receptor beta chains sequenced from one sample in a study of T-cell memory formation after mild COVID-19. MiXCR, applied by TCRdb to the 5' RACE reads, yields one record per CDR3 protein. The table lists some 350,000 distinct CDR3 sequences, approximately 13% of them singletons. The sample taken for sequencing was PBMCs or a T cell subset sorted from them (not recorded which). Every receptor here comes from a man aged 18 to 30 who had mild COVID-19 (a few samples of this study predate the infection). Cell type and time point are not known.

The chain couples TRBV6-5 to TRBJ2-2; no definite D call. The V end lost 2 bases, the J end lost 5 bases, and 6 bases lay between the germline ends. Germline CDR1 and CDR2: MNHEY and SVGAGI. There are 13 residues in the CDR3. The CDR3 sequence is CASSYALTGELFF. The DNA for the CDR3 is TGTGCCAGCAGTTACGCCCTTACCGGGGAGCTGTTTTTT.

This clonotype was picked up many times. CDR3 sequence: CASTGERGGNQPQHF. DNA of the CDR3: TGTGCCAGCACCGGAGAAAGGGGAGGCAATCAGCCCCAGCATTTT. The chain carries TRBV25-1 and TRBJ1-5; possible D gene TRBD1, 5 bases. The germline V gene encodes CDR1 MGHDK and CDR2 SYGVNS. V lost 7 bases, J lost 2 bases, and 15 bases lay in between. The CDR3 length is 15 residues.

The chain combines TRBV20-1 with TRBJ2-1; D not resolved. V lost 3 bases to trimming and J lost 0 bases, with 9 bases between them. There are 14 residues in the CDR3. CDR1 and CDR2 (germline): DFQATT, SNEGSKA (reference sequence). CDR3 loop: CSARVMSSYNEQFF. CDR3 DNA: TGCAGTGCTAGGGTGATGAGCTCCTACAATGAGCAGTTCTTC.

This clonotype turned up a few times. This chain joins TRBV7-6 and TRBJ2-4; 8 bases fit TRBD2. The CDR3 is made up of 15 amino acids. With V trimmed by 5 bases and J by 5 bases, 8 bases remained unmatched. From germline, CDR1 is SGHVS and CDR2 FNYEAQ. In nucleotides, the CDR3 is TGTGCCAGCAGCAGCCGGGGGGGGGAGGAAAACATTCAGTACTTC. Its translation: CASSSRGGEENIQYF.

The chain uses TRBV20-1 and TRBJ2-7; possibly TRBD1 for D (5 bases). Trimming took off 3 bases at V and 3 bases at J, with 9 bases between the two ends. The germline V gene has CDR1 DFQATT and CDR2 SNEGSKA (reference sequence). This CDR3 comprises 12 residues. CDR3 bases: TGCAGTGCTAGCGCAGGGCTCTACGAGCAGTACTTC. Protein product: CSASAGLYEQYF.

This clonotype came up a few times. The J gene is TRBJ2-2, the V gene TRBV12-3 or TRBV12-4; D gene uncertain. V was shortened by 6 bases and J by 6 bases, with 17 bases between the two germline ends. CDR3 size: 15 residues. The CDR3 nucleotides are TGTGCCAGCAGAACTGCGGTCTCCTTAGCCGGGGAGCTGTTTTTT. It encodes CASRTAVSLAGELFF.

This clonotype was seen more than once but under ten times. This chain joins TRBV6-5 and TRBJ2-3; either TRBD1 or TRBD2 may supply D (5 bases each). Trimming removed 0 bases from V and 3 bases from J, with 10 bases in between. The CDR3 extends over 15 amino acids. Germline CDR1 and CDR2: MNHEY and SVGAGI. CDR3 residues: CASSYSGVATDTQYF. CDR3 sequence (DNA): TGTGCCAGCAGTTACTCGGGGGTGGCTACAGATACGCAGTATTTT.

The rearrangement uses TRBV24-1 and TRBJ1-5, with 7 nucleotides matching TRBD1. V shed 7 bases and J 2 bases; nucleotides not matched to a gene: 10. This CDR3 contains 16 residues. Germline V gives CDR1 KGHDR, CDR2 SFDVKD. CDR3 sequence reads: CATSSRYGTGNQPQHF. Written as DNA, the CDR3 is TGTGCCACCAGCTCCCGGTATGGGACAGGCAATCAGCCCCAGCATTTT.

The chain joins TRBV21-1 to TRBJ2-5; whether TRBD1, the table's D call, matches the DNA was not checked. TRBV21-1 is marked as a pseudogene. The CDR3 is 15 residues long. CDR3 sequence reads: CASSKDVRGWETQYF. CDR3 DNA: TGTGCCAGCAGCAAAGATGTCCGGGGTTGGGAGACCCAGTACTTC.

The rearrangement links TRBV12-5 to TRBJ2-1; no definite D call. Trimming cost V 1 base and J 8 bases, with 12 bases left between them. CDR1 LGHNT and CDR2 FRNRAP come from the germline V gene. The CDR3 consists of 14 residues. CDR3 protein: CASGLGMLWDEQFF. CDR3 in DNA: TGTGCTAGTGGTTTGGGGATGCTCTGGGATGAGCAGTTCTTC.

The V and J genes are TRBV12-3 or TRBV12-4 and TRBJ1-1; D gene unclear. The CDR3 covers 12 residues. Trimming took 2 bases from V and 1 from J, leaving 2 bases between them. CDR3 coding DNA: TGTGCCAGCAGTTTATGGAACACTGAAGCTTTCTTT. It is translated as CASSLWNTEAFF.

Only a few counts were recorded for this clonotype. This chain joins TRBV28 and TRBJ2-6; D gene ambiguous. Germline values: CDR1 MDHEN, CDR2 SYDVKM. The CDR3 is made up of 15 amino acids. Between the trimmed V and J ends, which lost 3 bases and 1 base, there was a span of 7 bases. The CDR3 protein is CASSFVGSGANVLTF. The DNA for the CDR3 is TGTGCCAGCAGTTTCGTCGGGTCTGGGGCCAACGTCCTGACTTTC.

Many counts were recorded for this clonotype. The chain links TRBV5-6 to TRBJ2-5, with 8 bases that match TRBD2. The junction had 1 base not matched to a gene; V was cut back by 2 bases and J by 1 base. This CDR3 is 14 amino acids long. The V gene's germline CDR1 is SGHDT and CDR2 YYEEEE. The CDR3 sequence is CASSFTSGQETQYF. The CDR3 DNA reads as TGTGCCAGCAGCTTTACTAGCGGCCAAGAGACCCAGTACTTC.

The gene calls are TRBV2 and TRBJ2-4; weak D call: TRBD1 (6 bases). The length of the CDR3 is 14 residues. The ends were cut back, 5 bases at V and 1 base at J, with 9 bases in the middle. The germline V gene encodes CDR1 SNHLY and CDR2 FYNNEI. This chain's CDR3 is CASSPTGAKNIQYF. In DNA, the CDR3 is TGTGCCAGCAGTCCAACAGGGGCCAAAAACATTCAGTACTTC.

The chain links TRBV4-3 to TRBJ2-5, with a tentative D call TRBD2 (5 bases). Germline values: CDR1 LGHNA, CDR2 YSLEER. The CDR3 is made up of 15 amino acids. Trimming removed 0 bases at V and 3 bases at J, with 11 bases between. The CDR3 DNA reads TGCGCCAGCAGCCAAGACGGGGTACCGAAAGAGACCCAGTACTTC. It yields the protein CASSQDGVPKETQYF.

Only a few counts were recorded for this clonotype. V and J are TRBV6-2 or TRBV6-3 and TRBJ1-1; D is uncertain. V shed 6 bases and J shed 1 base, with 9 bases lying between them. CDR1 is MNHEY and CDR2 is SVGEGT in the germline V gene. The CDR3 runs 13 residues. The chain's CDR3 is CASRPRRNTEAFF. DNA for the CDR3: TGTGCCAGCAGGCCGAGGAGGAACACTGAAGCTTTCTTT.

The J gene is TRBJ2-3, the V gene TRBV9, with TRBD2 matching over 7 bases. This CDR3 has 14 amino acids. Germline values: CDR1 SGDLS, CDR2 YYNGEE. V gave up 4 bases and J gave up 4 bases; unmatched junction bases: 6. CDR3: CASSIRTSPDTQYF. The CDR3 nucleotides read TGTGCCAGCAGCATCCGGACTAGTCCAGATACGCAGTATTTT.

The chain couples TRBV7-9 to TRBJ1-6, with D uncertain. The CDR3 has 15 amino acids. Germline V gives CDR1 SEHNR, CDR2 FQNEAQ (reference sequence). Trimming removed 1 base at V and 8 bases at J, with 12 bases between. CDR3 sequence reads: CASSLVSGSHSPLHF. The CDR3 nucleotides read TGTGCCAGCAGCTTAGTTTCAGGTTCGCATTCACCCCTCCACTTT. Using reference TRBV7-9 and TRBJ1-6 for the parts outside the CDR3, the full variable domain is DTGVSQNPRHKITKRGQNVTFRCDPISEHNRLYWYRQTLGQGPEFLTYFQNEAQLEKSRLLSDRFSAERPKGSFSTLEIQRTEQGDSAMYLCASSLVSGSHSPLHFGNGTRLTVT.

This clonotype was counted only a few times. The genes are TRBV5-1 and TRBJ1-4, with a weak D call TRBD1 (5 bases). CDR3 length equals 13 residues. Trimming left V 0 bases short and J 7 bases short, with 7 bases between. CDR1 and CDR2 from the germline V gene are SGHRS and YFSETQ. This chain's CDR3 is CASSLGQFEKLFF. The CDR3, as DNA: TGCGCCAGCAGCTTGGGACAGTTTGAAAAACTGTTTTTT.

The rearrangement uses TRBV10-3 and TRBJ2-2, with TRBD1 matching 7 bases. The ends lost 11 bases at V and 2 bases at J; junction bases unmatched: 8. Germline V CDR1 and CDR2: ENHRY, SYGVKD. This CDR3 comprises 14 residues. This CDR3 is CAVSGTVNTGELFF. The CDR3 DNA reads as TGTGCCGTCTCCGGGACAGTTAACACCGGGGAGCTGTTTTTT.

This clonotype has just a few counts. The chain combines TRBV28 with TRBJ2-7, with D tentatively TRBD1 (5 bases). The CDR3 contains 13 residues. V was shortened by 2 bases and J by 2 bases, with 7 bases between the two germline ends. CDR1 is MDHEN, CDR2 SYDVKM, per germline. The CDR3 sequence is CASSLGATYEQYV. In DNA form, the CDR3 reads TGTGCCAGCAGTTTAGGGGCTACCTACGAGCAGTACGTC.